This T cell receptor (beta chain) was documented in a study of OX40 agonist ivuxolimab in advanced cancers. Study background: Patients were treated with intravenous ivuxolimab, dosed at 0.01 to 10 mg/kg and infused every 2 weeks. Partial responses were seen in three patients, one with hepatocellular carcinoma and two with cutaneous melanoma.

This table comes from immunoSEQ multiplex PCR, and its TCRdb copy is limited to in-frame clones, with some not included. The sample comprises 15,000 or so clones, 73% of which are singletons, and roughly 28% rests with the top ten. Per the germline V gene, CDR1 is LNHDA and CDR2 is SQIVND (reference sequence). The CDR3 length is 14 residues. With V trimmed by 9 bases and J by 3 bases, 1 base remained unmatched. At baseline, cycle 4 day 1, and cycle 7 day 1, blood was sampled. Here the sequenced sample was CD4+ or CD8+ T cells sorted from blood, taken in a trial of the OX40 agonist ivuxolimab. The receptor was isolated from an adult with an advanced solid tumor such as melanoma, head and neck, liver or kidney cancer. The rearrangement links TRBV19 to TRBJ2-1; 14 nucleotides line up with TRBD2. The chain's CDR3 is CASGTSGSYNEQFF. The CDR3 DNA reads TGTGCCAGCGGGACTAGCGGGAGCTACAATGAGCAGTTCTTC.